A few counts support the clone carrying this T cell receptor (beta chain). Antigen unknown. Constant-region reverse primers amplified full-length variable regions, followed by semi-nested Nested Universal Primer A PCR. Each CDR3 protein gets one entry after TCRdb re-called the 5' RACE reads with MiXCR. The table records more than 45,000 distinct CDR3 sequences, 25% to 30% of them present only once. The memory fraction was CD4+CD45RO+CD25- cells. Whole-study results and caveats: Tumor Treg TCRs overlapped most with tumor naive CD4+ cells.

This TCR derives from a female donor with breast cancer. The sequenced material came from tumor-infiltrating memory CD4+ T cells sorted from the breast tumor. The subset was: memory CD4+ T cells, CD4+CD45RO+CD25-.

The CDR3 sequence: CASSDRDRGSTEAFF. DNA for the CDR3: TGCGCCAGCAGCGACCGGGACAGGGGAAGCACTGAAGCTTTCTTT. This chain uses TRBV5-1 with TRBJ1-1; the match to TRBD1 covers 10 bases. In germline, CDR1 is SGHRS, CDR2 YFSETQ. V trimming: 4 bases; J trimming: 4 bases; junction bases outside the gene matches: 7. The CDR3 length is 15 residues. Complete variable domain (other parts from reference TRBV5-1 and TRBJ1-1): KAGVTQTPRYLIKTRGQQVTLSCSPISGHRSVSWYQQTPGQGLQFLFEYFSETQRNKGNFPGRFSGRQFSNSRSEMNVSTLELGDSALYLCASSDRDRGSTEAFFGQGTRLTVV.